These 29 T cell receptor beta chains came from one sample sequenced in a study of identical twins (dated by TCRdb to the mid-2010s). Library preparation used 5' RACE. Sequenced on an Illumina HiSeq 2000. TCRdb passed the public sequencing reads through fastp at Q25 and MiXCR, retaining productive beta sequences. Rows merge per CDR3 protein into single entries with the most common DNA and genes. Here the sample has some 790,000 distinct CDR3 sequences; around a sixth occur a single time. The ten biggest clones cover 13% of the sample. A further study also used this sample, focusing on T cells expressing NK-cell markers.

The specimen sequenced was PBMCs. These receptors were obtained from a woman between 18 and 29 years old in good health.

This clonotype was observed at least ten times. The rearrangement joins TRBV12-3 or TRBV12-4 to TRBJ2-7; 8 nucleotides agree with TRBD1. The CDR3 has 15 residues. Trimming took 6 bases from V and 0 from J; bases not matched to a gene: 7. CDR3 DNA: TGTGCCAGCAGCCATGGGGACAGGAGCTCCTACGAGCAGTACTTC. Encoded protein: CASSHGDRSSYEQYF.

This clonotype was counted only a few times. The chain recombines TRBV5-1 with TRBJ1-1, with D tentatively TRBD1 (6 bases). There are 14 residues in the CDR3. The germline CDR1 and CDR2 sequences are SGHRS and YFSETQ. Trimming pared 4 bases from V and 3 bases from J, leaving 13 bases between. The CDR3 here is CASSPRQADTEAFF. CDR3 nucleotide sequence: TGCGCCAGCAGCCCTAGACAGGCTGACACTGAAGCTTTCTTT.

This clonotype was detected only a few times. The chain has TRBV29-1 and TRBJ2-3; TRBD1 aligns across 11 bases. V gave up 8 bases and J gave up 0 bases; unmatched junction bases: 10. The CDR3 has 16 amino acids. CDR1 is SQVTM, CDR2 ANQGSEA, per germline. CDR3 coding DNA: TGCAGCTCCTTGGGACAGGGGGTCCTTAGCACAGATACGCAGTATTTT. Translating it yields CSSLGQGVLSTDTQYF.

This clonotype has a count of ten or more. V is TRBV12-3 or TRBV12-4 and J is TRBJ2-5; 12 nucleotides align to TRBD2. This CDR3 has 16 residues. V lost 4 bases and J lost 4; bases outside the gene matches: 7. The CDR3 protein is CASSSPLAGGRETQYF. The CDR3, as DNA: TGTGCCAGCAGTTCACCCCTAGCGGGGGGGAGAGAGACCCAGTACTTC.

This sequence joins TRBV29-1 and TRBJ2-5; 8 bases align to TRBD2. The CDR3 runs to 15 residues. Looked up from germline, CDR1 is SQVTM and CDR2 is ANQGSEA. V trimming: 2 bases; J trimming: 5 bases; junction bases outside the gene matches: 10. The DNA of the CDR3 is TGCAGCGTTGAACCAGCGGGAGCGGTCGCGGAGACCCAGTACTTC. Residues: CSVEPAGAVAETQYF. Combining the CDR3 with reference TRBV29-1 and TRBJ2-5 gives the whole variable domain SAVISQKPSRDICQRGTSLTIQCQVDSQVTMMFWYRQQPGQSLTLIATANQGSEATYESGFVIDKFPISRPNLTFSTLTVSNMSPEDSSIYLCSVEPAGAVAETQYFGPGTRLLVL.

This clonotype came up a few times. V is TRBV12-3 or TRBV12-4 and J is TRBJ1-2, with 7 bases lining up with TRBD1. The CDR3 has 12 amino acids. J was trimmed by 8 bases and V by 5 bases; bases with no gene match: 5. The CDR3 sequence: CASSGDRVGYTF. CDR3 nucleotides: TGTGCCAGCAGTGGAGACAGGGTAGGCTACACCTTC.

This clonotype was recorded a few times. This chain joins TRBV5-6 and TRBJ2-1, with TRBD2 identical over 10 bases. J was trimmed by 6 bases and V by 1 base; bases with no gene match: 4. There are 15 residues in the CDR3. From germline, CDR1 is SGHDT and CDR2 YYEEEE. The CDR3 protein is CASSLWSGGVNEQFF. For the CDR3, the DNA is TGTGCCAGCAGCTTGTGGAGCGGGGGGGTCAATGAGCAGTTCTTC.

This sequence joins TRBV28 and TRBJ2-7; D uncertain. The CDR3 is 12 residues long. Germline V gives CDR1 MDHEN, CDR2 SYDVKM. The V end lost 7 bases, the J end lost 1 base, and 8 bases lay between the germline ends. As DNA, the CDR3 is TGTGCCAGCATGGAGCATTCCTACGAGCAGTACTTC. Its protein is CASMEHSYEQYF.

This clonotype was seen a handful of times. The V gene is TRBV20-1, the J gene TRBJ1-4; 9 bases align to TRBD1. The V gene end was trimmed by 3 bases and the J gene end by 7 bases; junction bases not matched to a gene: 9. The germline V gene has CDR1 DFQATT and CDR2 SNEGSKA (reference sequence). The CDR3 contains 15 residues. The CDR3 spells CSARDRQGGSEKLFF. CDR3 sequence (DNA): TGCAGTGCTAGGGACCGACAGGGGGGTAGTGAAAAACTGTTTTTT.

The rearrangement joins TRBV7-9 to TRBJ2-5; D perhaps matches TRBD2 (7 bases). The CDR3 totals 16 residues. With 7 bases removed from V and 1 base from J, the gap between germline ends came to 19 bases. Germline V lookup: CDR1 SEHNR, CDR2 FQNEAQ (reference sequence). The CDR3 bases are TGTGCCAGCAAACCTCGAGCAGGGGAGGGCCAAGAGACCCAGTACTTC. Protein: CASKPRAGEGQETQYF.

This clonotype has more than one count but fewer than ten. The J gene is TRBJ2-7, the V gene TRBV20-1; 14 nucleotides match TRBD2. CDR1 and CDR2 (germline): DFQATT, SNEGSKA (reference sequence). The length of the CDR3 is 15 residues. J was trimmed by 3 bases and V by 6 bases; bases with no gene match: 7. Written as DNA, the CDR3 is TGCAGTGCCCTTCGGACTAGCGGGGGGATCTACGAGCAGTACTTC. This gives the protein CSALRTSGGIYEQYF.

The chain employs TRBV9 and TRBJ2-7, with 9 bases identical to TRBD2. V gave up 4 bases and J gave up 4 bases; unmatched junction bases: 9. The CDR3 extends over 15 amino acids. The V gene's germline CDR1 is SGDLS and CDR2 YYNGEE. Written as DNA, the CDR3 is TGTGCCAGCAGCCCTGTGGCGGGAGGGCTGTACGAGCAGTACTTC. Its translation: CASSPVAGGLYEQYF.

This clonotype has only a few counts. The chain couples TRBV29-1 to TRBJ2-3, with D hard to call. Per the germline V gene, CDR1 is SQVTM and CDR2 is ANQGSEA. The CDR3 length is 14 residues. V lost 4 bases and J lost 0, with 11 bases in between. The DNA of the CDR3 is TGCAGCGTTGCGGTCAGGTTAAGCACAGATACGCAGTATTTT. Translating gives CSVAVRLSTDTQYF.

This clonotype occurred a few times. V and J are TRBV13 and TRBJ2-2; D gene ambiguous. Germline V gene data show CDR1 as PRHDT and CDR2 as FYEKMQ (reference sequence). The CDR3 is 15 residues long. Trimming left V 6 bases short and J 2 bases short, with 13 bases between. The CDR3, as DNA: TGTGCCAGCAGGGTTTATAGTGTCAACACCGGGGAGCTGTTTTTT. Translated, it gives CASRVYSVNTGELFF.

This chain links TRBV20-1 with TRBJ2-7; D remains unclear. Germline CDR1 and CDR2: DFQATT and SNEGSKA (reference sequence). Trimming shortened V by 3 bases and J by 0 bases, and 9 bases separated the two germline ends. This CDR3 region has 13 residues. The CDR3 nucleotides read TGCAGTGCTAGGTGGCCCAGCTCCTACGAGCAGTACTTC. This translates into CSARWPSSYEQYF.

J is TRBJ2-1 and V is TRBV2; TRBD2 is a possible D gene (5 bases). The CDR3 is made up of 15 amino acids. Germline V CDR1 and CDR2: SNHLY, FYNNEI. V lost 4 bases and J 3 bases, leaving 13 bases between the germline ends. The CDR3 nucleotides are TGTGCCAGCAGTGCCGGGGTAGTGATCTACAATGAGCAGTTCTTC. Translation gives CASSAGVVIYNEQFF.

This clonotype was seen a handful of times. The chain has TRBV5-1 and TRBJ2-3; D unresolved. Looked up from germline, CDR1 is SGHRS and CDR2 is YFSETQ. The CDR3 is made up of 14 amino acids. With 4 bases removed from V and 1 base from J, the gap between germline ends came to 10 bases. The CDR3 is CASSRYSGTDTQYF. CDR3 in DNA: TGCGCCAGCAGCCGGTACAGCGGCACAGATACGCAGTATTTT.

Written as DNA, the CDR3 is TGTGCCAGCACCAAGAGTGGGGGGAGTGAGCAGTTCTTC. It translates to CASTKSGGSEQFF. The V gene is TRBV6-2 or TRBV6-3, the J gene TRBJ2-1; maybe TRBD2 (6 bases). The CDR3 runs to 13 residues. Germline V CDR1 and CDR2: MNHEY, SVGEGT. Trimming removed 7 bases from V and 9 bases from J, with 16 bases in between.

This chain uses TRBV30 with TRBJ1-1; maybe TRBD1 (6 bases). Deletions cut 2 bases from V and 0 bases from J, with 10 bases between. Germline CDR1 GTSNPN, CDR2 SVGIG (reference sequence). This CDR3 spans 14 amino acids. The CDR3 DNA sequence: TGTGCCTGGAGTATGGGGGCGGTGAACACTGAAGCTTTCTTT. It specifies CAWSMGAVNTEAFF.

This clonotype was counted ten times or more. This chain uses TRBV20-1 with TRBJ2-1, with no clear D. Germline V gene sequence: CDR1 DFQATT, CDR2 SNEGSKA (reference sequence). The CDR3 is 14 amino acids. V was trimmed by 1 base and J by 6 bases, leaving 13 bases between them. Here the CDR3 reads CSARGPLNSNEQFF. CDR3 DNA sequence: TGCAGTGCTAGAGGTCCGTTAAACAGCAATGAGCAGTTCTTC.

The CDR3 DNA is TGTGCCATCGGGACTGCTTACGAGCAGTACTTC. Its protein product is CAIGTAYEQYF. The rearrangement uses TRBV10-3 and TRBJ2-7; the D gene is possibly TRBD2 (6 bases). Between the trimmed V and J ends, which lost 8 bases and 4 bases, there was a span of 9 bases. Per germline, CDR1 ENHRY and CDR2 SYGVKD. The CDR3 runs 11 residues.

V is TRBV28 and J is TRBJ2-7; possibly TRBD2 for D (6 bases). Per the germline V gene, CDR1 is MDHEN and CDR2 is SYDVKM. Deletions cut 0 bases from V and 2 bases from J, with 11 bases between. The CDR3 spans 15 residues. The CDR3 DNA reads TGTGCCAGCAGTTTATGGGGAGGACAAACCTACGAGCAGTACTTC. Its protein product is CASSLWGGQTYEQYF.

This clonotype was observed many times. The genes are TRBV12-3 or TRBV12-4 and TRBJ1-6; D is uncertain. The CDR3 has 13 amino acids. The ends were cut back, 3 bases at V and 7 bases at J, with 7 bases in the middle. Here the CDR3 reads CASSLVENSPLHF. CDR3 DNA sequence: TGTGCCAGCAGTTTGGTGGAGAATTCACCCCTCCACTTT.

CDR3 DNA: TGTGCCAGCAGCCCAGGGGGGCCGCCCGAGACCCAGTACTTC. It translates to CASSPGGPPETQYF. The chain recombines TRBV11-2 with TRBJ2-5; D might be TRBD1 (7 bases). V lost 5 bases, J lost 5 bases, and 15 bases lay in between. The V gene's germline CDR1 is SGHAT and CDR2 FQNNGV. This CDR3 has 14 residues.

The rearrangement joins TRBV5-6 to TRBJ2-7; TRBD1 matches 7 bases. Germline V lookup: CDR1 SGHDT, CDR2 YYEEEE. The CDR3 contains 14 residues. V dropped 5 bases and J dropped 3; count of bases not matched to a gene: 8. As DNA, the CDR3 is TGTGCCAGCAGAGAACAGGGGAAGGACTACGAGCAGTACTTC. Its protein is CASREQGKDYEQYF. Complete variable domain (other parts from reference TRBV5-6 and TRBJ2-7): DAGVTQSPTHLIKTRGQQVTLRCSPKSGHDTVSWYQQALGQGPQFIFQYYEEEERQRGNFPDRFSGHQFPNYSSELNVNALLLGDSALYLCASREQGKDYEQYFGPGTRLTVT.

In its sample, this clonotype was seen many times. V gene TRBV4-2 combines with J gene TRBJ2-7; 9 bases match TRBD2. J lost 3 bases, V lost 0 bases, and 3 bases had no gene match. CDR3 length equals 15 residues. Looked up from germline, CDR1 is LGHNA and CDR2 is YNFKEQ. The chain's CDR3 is CASSQDRREGYEQYF. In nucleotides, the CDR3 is TGTGCCAGCAGCCAAGATAGGCGGGAGGGCTACGAGCAGTACTTC.

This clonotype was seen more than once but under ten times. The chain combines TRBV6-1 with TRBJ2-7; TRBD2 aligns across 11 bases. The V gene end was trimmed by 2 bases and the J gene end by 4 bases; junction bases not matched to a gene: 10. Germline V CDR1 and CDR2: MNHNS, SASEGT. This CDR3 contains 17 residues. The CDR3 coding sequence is TGTGCCAGCAGTGAAATTGGAGTAGCGGGAGGGCCTTACGAGCAGTACTTC. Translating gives CASSEIGVAGGPYEQYF.

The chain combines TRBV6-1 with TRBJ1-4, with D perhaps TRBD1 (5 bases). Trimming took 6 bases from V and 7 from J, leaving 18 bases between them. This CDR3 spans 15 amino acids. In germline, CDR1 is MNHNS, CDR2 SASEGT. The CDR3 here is CASSPNRPGTEKLFF. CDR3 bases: TGTGCCAGCAGCCCCAACAGGCCCGGAACTGAAAAACTGTTTTTT.

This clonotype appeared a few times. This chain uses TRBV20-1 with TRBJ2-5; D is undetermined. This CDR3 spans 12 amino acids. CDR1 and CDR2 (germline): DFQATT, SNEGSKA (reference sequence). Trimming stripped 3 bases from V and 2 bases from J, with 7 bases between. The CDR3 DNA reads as TGCAGTGCTAGCAGGTCTCAAGAGACCCAGTACTTC. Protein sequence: CSASRSQETQYF.